This T cell receptor beta chain was captured in a study of T cells after somatic rescue of genetic block. CDR1 and CDR2 from the germline V gene are MNHEY and SVGAGI. V lost 7 bases and J lost 4; bases outside the gene matches: 6. The CDR3 runs 13 residues. TCRdb keeps only in-frame clones here, not all; method: immunoSEQ multiplex PCR. The sample contains roughly 11,000 clones, under 85% of which appear only once. By sample fraction, this clone is medium-sized. The chain has TRBV6-5 and TRBJ2-7; 8 positions match TRBD2. The clonotype originates from a boy between 5 and 17 years old. Sequences were obtained from peripheral blood mononuclear cells (PBMCs). The CDR3 sequence: CASKGSGRYEQYF. DNA for the CDR3: TGTGCCAGCAAGGGGAGCGGGAGATACGAGCAGTACTTC.